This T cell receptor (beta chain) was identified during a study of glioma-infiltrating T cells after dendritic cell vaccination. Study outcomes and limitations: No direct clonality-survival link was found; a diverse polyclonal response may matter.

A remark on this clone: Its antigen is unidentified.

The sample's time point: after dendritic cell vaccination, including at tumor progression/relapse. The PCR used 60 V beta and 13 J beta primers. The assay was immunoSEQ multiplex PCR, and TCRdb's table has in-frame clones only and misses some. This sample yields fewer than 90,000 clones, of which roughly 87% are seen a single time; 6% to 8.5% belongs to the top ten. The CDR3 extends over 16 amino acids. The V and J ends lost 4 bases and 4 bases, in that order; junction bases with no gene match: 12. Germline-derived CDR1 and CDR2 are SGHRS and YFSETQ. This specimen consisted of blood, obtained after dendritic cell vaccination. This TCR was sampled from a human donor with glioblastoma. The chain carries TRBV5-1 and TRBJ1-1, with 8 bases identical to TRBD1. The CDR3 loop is CASSTDRGTGITEAFF. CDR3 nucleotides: TGCGCCAGCAGCACGGACCGGGGGACAGGCATCACTGAAGCTTTCTTT.